These 29 T cell receptor beta chains came from one sample sequenced in a study of T cell changes during pregnancy in multiple sclerosis. Measured with immunoSEQ multiplex PCR; TCRdb has only the in-frame clones, and not every one. The data hold tens of thousands of clones, with roughly 90% observed a single time. Input material: PBMCs (not recorded whether the cells were cultured). These receptors originate from a female donor with multiple sclerosis, enrolled in a pregnancy study.

This rearrangement joins TRBV5-1 to TRBJ1-2; 7 positions match TRBD1. The trim removed 4 bases at V and 2 bases at J, leaving 2 bases unmatched. This CDR3 comprises 13 residues. Germline V gene lookup returns CDR1 SGHRS and CDR2 YFSETQ. The DNA of the CDR3 is TGCGCCAGCAGCGTGACAGGGAACTATGGCTACACCTTC. Encoded protein: CASSVTGNYGYTF.

The chain is built from TRBV7-9 and TRBJ2-2; no clear D. V was cut by 3 bases and J by 1 base, with 0 bases left in between. The germline V gene has CDR1 SEHNR and CDR2 FQNEAQ (reference sequence). The CDR3 totals 12 residues. The CDR3 nucleotides read TGTGCCAGCAGCTTGAACACCGGGGAGCTGTTTTTT. Protein: CASSLNTGELFF. Together with reference TRBV7-9 and TRBJ2-2, the CDR3 gives the full variable domain: DTGVSQNPRHKITKRGQNVTFRCDPISEHNRLYWYRQTLGQGPEFLTYFQNEAQLEKSRLLSDRFSAERPKGSFSTLEIQRTEQGDSAMYLCASSLNTGELFFGEGSRLTVL.

This clone has more than one count but fewer than ten. The chain couples TRBV11-3 to TRBJ2-7; 13 nucleotides align to TRBD2. Germline V gene sequence: CDR1 SGHNT, CDR2 YENEEA. The CDR3 length is 15 residues. The V segment lost 3 bases and the J segment 3 bases; nucleotides outside the gene matches: 2. The CDR3 DNA sequence: TGTGCCAGCAGCTTTAGACTAGCGGGAGGCTACGAGCAGTACTTC. Translating it yields CASSFRLAGGYEQYF.

J is TRBJ2-5 and V is TRBV2; 9 nucleotides match TRBD1. The CDR3 loop spans 15 amino acids. The germline CDR1 and CDR2 sequences are SNHLY and FYNNEI. V was pared by 3 bases and J by 1 base, with 3 bases of the junction left unmatched. CDR3 residues: CASSDWDRAQETQYF. CDR3 DNA sequence: TGTGCCAGCAGTGACTGGGACAGGGCCCAAGAGACCCAGTACTTC.

J is TRBJ2-1 and V is TRBV5-1, with 9 bases aligning to TRBD2. Germline trimming cut 0 bases from V and 6 bases from J; bases unmatched to any gene: 7. CDR1 is SGHRS, CDR2 YFSETQ, per germline. The CDR3 consists of 16 residues. CDR3 residues: CASSLVAGGPVNEQFF. CDR3 in DNA: TGCGCCAGCAGCTTGGTTGCGGGAGGGCCGGTCAATGAGCAGTTCTTC. Filled out from reference TRBV5-1 and TRBJ2-1, the complete variable domain reads KAGVTQTPRYLIKTRGQQVTLSCSPISGHRSVSWYQQTPGQGLQFLFEYFSETQRNKGNFPGRFSGRQFSNSRSEMNVSTLELGDSALYLCASSLVAGGPVNEQFFGPGTRLTVL.

The chain has TRBV19 and TRBJ2-7; the D gene is possibly TRBD2 (5 bases). The CDR3 consists of 13 residues. Germline assignment: CDR1 LNHDA and CDR2 SQIVND (reference sequence). The V end was cut by 3 bases, the J end by 3 bases, with 9 bases between. The CDR3 region is CASSIGGNYEQYF. In DNA form, the CDR3 reads TGTGCCAGTAGTATTGGAGGCAACTACGAGCAGTACTTC.

The V gene is TRBV19, the J gene TRBJ2-2, with D perhaps TRBD2 (6 bases). The CDR3 runs to 15 residues. Germline V lookup: CDR1 LNHDA, CDR2 SQIVND (reference sequence). Trimming left V 10 bases short and J 9 bases short, with 24 bases between. CDR3 nucleotides: TGTGCCACAACTGACGTAACGGAGGGGCAGCGGGAGCTGTTTTTT. Its translation: CATTDVTEGQRELFF. The whole variable domain, filled in from reference TRBV19 and TRBJ2-2, reads DGGITQSPKYLFRKEGQNVTLSCEQNLNHDAMYWYRQDPGQGLRLIYYSQIVNDFQKGDIAEGYSVSREKKESFPLTVTSAQKNPTAFYLCATTDVTEGQRELFFGEGSRLTVL.

V is TRBV18 and J is TRBJ1-4, with 8 bases that match TRBD1. The ends lost 4 bases at V and 4 bases at J; junction bases unmatched: 8. The CDR3 has 16 amino acids. Germline CDR1 is KGHSH and CDR2 is LQKENI. CDR3 amino acids: CASSQPNRGVNEKLFF. DNA of the CDR3: TGTGCCAGCTCACAACCGAACAGGGGGGTTAATGAAAAACTGTTTTTT.

V is TRBV7-9 and J is TRBJ1-2, with unresolved D. V was cut by 5 bases and J by 8 bases, with 15 bases left in between. This CDR3 region has 13 residues. Germline CDR1 and CDR2: SEHNR and FQNEAQ (reference sequence). The CDR3 sequence: CASSPAGSYGYTF. CDR3 coding DNA: TGTGCCAGCAGCCCTGCGGGCAGCTACGGCTACACCTTC.

The gene calls are TRBV18 and TRBJ2-2, with D possibly matching TRBD1 (5 bases). V was pared by 3 bases and J by 5 bases, with 13 bases between. There are 15 residues in the CDR3. CDR1 and CDR2 (germline): KGHSH, LQKENI. As DNA, the CDR3 is TGTGCCAGCTCACCTAGGCAGGGTGATACCGGGGAGCTGTTTTTT. Protein: CASSPRQGDTGELFF.

The chain is built from TRBV30 and TRBJ2-3; 16 bases match TRBD2. Germline-derived CDR1 and CDR2 are GTSNPN and SVGIG (reference sequence). This CDR3 has 17 residues. V shed 5 bases, J shed 3 bases, and the junction held 8 bases outside the gene matches. CDR3 coding DNA: TGTGCCTGGGGGCGGGGACTAGCGGGAGGGCCGACAGATACGCAGTATTTT. The encoded protein is CAWGRGLAGGPTDTQYF.

V usage is TRBV27 and J usage is TRBJ2-1; 11 nucleotides line up with TRBD2. The V gene's germline CDR1 is MNHEY and CDR2 SMNVEV (reference sequence). The V gene end was trimmed by 5 bases and the J gene end by 7 bases; junction bases not matched to a gene: 7. The CDR3 covers 15 residues. The CDR3 is CASSIIAGGGNEQFF. DNA for the CDR3: TGTGCCAGCAGTATCATAGCGGGAGGGGGGAATGAGCAGTTCTTC.

V usage is TRBV4-1 and J usage is TRBJ1-6; D is ambiguous. This CDR3 contains 15 residues. Germline CDR1 and CDR2: MGHRA and YSYEKL. Trimming stripped 4 bases from V and 8 bases from J, with 15 bases between. The CDR3 region is CASSRMRETDSPLHF. CDR3 coding DNA: TGCGCCAGCAGCCGAATGAGGGAGACGGATTCACCCCTCCACTTT.

This clone appeared a single time. The chain is built from TRBV6-5 and TRBJ2-1; 9 nucleotides agree with TRBD1. Germline CDR1 is MNHEY and CDR2 is SVGAGI. V shed 6 bases and J 2 bases; nucleotides not matched to a gene: 5. This CDR3 is 15 amino acids long. CDR3 sequence reads: CASRETGGAYNEQFF. The CDR3 bases are TGTGCCAGCAGAGAAACAGGGGGCGCCTACAATGAGCAGTTCTTC.

The CDR3 nucleotides are TGTGCCAGCAGCTGGGAGGGCCCTGGGGCCAACGTCCTGACTTTC. Protein: CASSWEGPGANVLTF. The J gene is TRBJ2-6, the V gene TRBV7-9, with 7 bases aligning to TRBD2. This CDR3 is built from 15 residues. Per germline, CDR1 SEHNR and CDR2 FQNEAQ (reference sequence). J was trimmed by 2 bases and V by 4 bases; bases with no gene match: 2.

This clone was counted between two and nine times. V gene TRBV6-1 combines with J gene TRBJ2-5; D remains ambiguous. Germline CDR1 is MNHNS and CDR2 is SASEGT. The CDR3 is 15 amino acids. Trimming removed 4 bases at V and 5 bases at J, with 17 bases between. DNA for the CDR3: TGTGCCAGCAGTGTTCCAGCGATCCCAAGGGAGACCCAGTACTTC. It is translated as CASSVPAIPRETQYF.

The V gene is TRBV18, the J gene TRBJ2-6, with 7 bases lining up with TRBD1. This CDR3 has 16 amino acids. The V gene's germline CDR1 is KGHSH and CDR2 LQKENI. V gave up 6 bases and J gave up 2 bases; unmatched junction bases: 7. CDR3 coding DNA: TGTGCCAGCTCTGGGACAGCTGCTACTGGGGCCAACGTCCTGACTTTC. It translates to CASSGTAATGANVLTF.

J is TRBJ2-3 and V is TRBV5-1; 8 bases agree with TRBD2. Trimming cost V 0 bases and J 5 bases; bases outside gene matches: 8. Germline lookup yields CDR1 SGHRS and CDR2 YFSETQ. The CDR3 is 16 residues long. The CDR3 loop reads CASSLEISGNGDTQYF. In DNA form, the CDR3 reads TGCGCCAGCAGCTTGGAGATTAGCGGGAACGGAGATACGCAGTATTTT.

The V call is TRBV6-5, the J call TRBJ1-3; tentatively, D is TRBD1 (5 bases). The length of the CDR3 is 15 residues. The V gene's germline CDR1 is MNHEY and CDR2 SVGAGI. Trimming removed 6 bases at V and 0 bases at J, with 12 bases between. The CDR3 region has the DNA TGTGCCAGCAGCAACCCAGGGTACTCTGGAAACACCATATATTTT. Translation: CASSNPGYSGNTIYF.

The genes are TRBV5-1 and TRBJ1-5; D is uncertain. This CDR3 comprises 12 residues. Looked up from germline, CDR1 is SGHRS and CDR2 is YFSETQ. Trimming took off 2 bases at V and 4 bases at J, with 4 bases between the two ends. CDR3 bases: TGCGCCAGCAGCTTACTGAATCAGCCCCAGCATTTT. Translated, it gives CASSLLNQPQHF.

A few counts support this clone. V gene TRBV4-1 combines with J gene TRBJ2-7; 7 bases match TRBD1. The J segment lost 1 base and the V segment lost 6 bases, leaving 9 bases of the junction unmatched. Looked up from germline, CDR1 is MGHRA and CDR2 is YSYEKL. The CDR3 covers 15 residues. DNA of the CDR3: TGCGCCAGCAGGGCATGGACAGGAGCTTCCTACGAGCAGTACTTC. Protein product: CASRAWTGASYEQYF.

The gene calls are TRBV10-3 and TRBJ2-3, with 11 bases that match TRBD1. Per the germline V gene, CDR1 is ENHRY and CDR2 is SYGVKD. Losses at the gene ends were 6 bases for V and 6 bases for J; bases not matched to a gene: 5. CDR3 length: 14 residues. CDR3 protein: CAIRGTGGKDTQYF. In DNA, the CDR3 is TGTGCCATCAGGGGGACAGGGGGTAAGGATACGCAGTATTTT.

The CDR3 DNA reads as TGTGCCATCAAGGACAGGGGGAACACTGAAGCTTTCTTT. It specifies CAIKDRGNTEAFF. This sequence joins TRBV2 and TRBJ1-1; 9 bases agree with TRBD1. V trimming: 10 bases; J trimming: 1 base; junction bases outside the gene matches: 4. This CDR3 region has 13 residues. The V gene's germline CDR1 is SNHLY and CDR2 FYNNEI.

The V gene is TRBV27, the J gene TRBJ2-1; 7 bases fit TRBD2. After removal of 2 bases from V and 9 bases from J, the junction contained 10 bases not matched to a gene. CDR3 length: 15 residues. The germline CDR1 and CDR2 sequences are MNHEY and SMNVEV (reference sequence). CDR3 bases: TGTGCCAGCAGTTTACGGACTAGAGTACATGGTGAGCAGTTCTTC. Translated: CASSLRTRVHGEQFF.

This rearrangement joins TRBV6-1 to TRBJ2-4; D possibly matches TRBD1 or TRBD2 (6 bases each). Trimming pared 6 bases from V and 8 bases from J, leaving 11 bases between. The CDR3 loop spans 12 amino acids. CDR1 and CDR2 from the germline V gene are MNHNS and SASEGT. The CDR3 spells CASRGRGDIQYF. The DNA for the CDR3 is TGTGCCAGCAGAGGAAGGGGGGACATTCAGTACTTC.

The J gene is TRBJ2-3, the V gene TRBV7-2; tentatively, D is TRBD2 (6 bases). This CDR3 contains 14 residues. Germline lookup yields CDR1 SGHTA and CDR2 FQGNSA. Trimming left V 5 bases short and J 3 bases short, with 12 bases between. CDR3 region: CASSRLGVTDTQYF. The CDR3 DNA sequence: TGTGCCAGCAGCCGACTAGGAGTGACAGATACGCAGTATTTT. Full variable domain (rest looked up from reference TRBV7-2 and TRBJ2-3): GAGVSQSPSNKVTEKGKDVELRCDPISGHTALYWYRQSLGQGLEFLIYFQGNSAPDKSGLPSDRFSAERTGGSVSTLTIQRTQQEDSAVYLCASSRLGVTDTQYFGPGTRLTVL.

The V and J genes are TRBV6-5 and TRBJ1-1; perhaps TRBD1 as D (5 bases). V lost 6 bases to trimming and J lost 7 bases, with 18 bases between them. The CDR3 is 14 residues long. Germline lookup yields CDR1 MNHEY and CDR2 SVGAGI. CDR3 sequence: CASSFGRAPFEAFF. In nucleotides, the CDR3 is TGTGCCAGCAGCTTCGGCAGGGCCCCTTTTGAAGCTTTCTTT.

There are a few counts of this clone. The genes are TRBV6-5 and TRBJ1-1; D call uncertain. This CDR3 spans 14 amino acids. The V end was cut by 5 bases, the J end by 7 bases, with 17 bases between. The germline V gene encodes CDR1 MNHEY and CDR2 SVGAGI. The CDR3 DNA sequence: TGTGCCAGCAGTGCCCTGTACCGGGCTAATGAAGCTTTCTTT. It translates to CASSALYRANEAFF.

This chain connects TRBV4-1 to TRBJ2-3; D is uncertain. V lost 1 base to trimming and J lost 15 bases, with 14 bases between them. The CDR3 runs to 12 residues. The germline gives CDR1 MGHRA, CDR2 YSYEKL. The CDR3 protein is CASSQVGDKGYF. CDR3 bases: TGCGCCAGCAGCCAAGTCGGTGACAAGGGCTATTTT.